This TCR beta chain was recovered during a study of T cell responses to AZD1222 COVID-19 vaccine listed by TCRdb under 2021. Turning to the overall study: AZD1222 recipients whose second dose came at about 4 weeks and those whose second dose came at about 12 weeks were combined into one group, since spike-specific TCR depth and breadth did not differ between the two schedules. A total of about 230 trial participants underwent TCR sequencing, of whom 200 to 220 received two doses of AZD1222 and around 26 received two doses of the MenACWY control vaccine. Trial participants were enrolled by age into subgroups of 18-55, 56-69 and 70-plus years, and roughly 150, 30 and 60 TCR-sequenced participants, respectively, were included in these subgroups. What the study reported, not specific to this receptor: Most participants were white British and females outnumbered males, and the authors suggested that clonal diversity may have been underestimated. Because no day 14 peak-response samples were available, repertoires were characterized only after the peak T cell response. Reportedly, almost half of the unique spike-specific TCRs recognized epitopes lying outside the regions that are mutated in the B.1.351 and B.1.1.7 variants. Conclusions about previously exposed vaccinees are limited, since just 5 to 7 AZD1222 recipients were seropositive for SARS-CoV-2 at baseline. In the small 56-69-year group, the increase in depth fell short of significance, most likely because of low power. After two AZD1222 doses, both the breadth and the depth of spike-specific TCRs were significantly higher than at day 0 and than in MenACWY recipients. CD4 TCRs associated with the vaccine covered the entire spike protein, and the dominant responses were in regions 160-218 and 743-854.

The sample's time point label, decoded: baseline before first vaccination. Vaccinee samples came from UK trials COV001 and COV002, including a single-blind randomized controlled phase 2/3 trial of AZD1222 (ChAdOx1 nCoV-19) in healthy adults. For TCRbeta chain sequencing, PBMC samples from trial participants were taken at day 0 and at day 28 after the second dose. With regard to this clone: The target of this receptor is not known. Qualities for individual bases were not recorded, and no much larger clone is one base off.

The CDR3 regions of human TCRbeta chains were analyzed by immunosequencing. The study's processing was this. Repertoire TCRs were checked for matches against a reference library of SARS-CoV-2-specific TCRs that had been generated using the MIRA antigen-specificity platform. Breadth meant the fraction of unique TCRs that were SARS-CoV-2-associated, whereas depth meant the fraction of total T cells that were SARS-CoV-2-associated. Using the MIRA data, each spike-specific TCR was mapped to the spike region that the TCR reacts to and placed in a CD4 or CD8 class. Log10-transformed breadth and depth values were compared by one-way ANOVA with Sidak's multiple comparisons tests. TCRdb's version of the immuneACCESS table is confined to in-frame rearrangements and falls short of the full clone set. An unresolved V gene accounts for under half of the shortfall where checked; the remainder is of unknown origin. The V and J calls and clone size are taken from that table; D and trimming were inferred from the DNA. In all, the sample holds over 100,000 clones, and around nine tenths of those were seen once. Jointly, the top ten make up 1.5% to 2% of the sample.

From the germline V gene (reference sequence), CDR1 is SEHNR and CDR2 is FQNEAQ. The CDR3 has 12 amino acids, counting the end cysteine and phenylalanine. This entry keeps only the CDR3 DNA: 36 bases, framed from base 1. The V and J ends are trimmed by 2 bases and 9 bases, leaving 8 bases between them. Recombination joined TRBV7-9 with TRBJ1-5; the D segment cannot be called with confidence. This specimen consisted of peripheral blood, obtained on day 0 of AZD1222 vaccination. The TCR comes from an adult in good health. The CDR3 protein is CASSLSPGPQHF. The nucleotide sequence reads TGTGCCAGCAGCTTATCTCCTGGGCCCCAGCATTTT.